The 2 T cell receptor beta chains below come from one sample, sequenced in a study of cytomegalovirus exposure and HLA in healthy donors. The PCR made use of 60 Vbeta and 13 Jbeta primers. Generated by immunoSEQ multiplex PCR, the TCRdb table keeps only in-frame clones and is missing some. Of about 140,000 clones listed, just under 85% were seen once; the top ten hold about 1.5%. The sequenced material came from PBMCs. Receptors were obtained from a young man in good health and CMV-seropositive.

This chain connects TRBV25-1 to TRBJ2-5, with 9 bases identical to TRBD1. The CDR3 contains 17 residues. V gave up 2 bases and J gave up 4 bases; unmatched junction bases: 11. Germline V lookup: CDR1 MGHDK, CDR2 SYGVNS. CDR3 protein: CASSEGTGSDPSETQYF. In nucleotides, the CDR3 is TGTGCCAGCAGTGAAGGGACAGGGAGTGACCCGTCAGAGACCCAGTACTTC. Supplemented by reference TRBV25-1 and TRBJ2-5, the full variable domain reads EADIYQTPRYLVIGTGKKITLECSQTMGHDKMYWYQQDPGMELHLIHYSYGVNSTEKGDLSSESTVSRIRTEHFPLTLESARPSHTSQYLCASSEGTGSDPSETQYFGPGTRLLVL.

V usage is TRBV4-2 and J usage is TRBJ2-3, with 8 positions matching TRBD2. Trimming cost V 1 base and J 11 bases; bases outside gene matches: 8. This CDR3 region has 14 residues. Germline CDR1 is LGHNA and CDR2 is YNFKEQ. CDR3 bases: TGTGCCAGCAGCCAAGCAACGGGAGGGGGTGTGCAGTATTTT. Translation: CASSQATGGGVQYF.